The source of this TCR beta chain is a study of blood T cells in healthy people across ages. Using a J-beta primer mix together with a sample-barcoded 5' primer, a second PCR was run for roughly 6 to 11 cycles. In TCRdb, the 5' RACE reads were re-called with MiXCR into one record per CDR3 protein. This table holds 800,000 to 1,300,000 distinct CDR3 sequences, under 30% found once. Losses at the gene ends were 5 bases for V and 7 bases for J; bases not matched to a gene: 10. From germline, CDR1 is SGHAT and CDR2 FQDESV (reference sequence). The CDR3 extends over 16 amino acids. A further study also used this sample, focusing on T cells of mothers and their children.

The clonotype comes from a girl aged 2-10 years in good health. Sequencing input: blood. The chain joins TRBV11-1 to TRBJ2-1, with TRBD2 matching over 11 bases. In DNA form, the CDR3 reads TGTGCCAGCAGCAAAGAGGTAGCGGGGGGGCTAAATGAGCAGTTCTTC. Its translation is CASSKEVAGGLNEQFF. The full variable domain, with the rest looked up from reference TRBV11-1 and TRBJ2-1, is EAEVAQSPRYKITEKSQAVAFWCDPISGHATLYWYRQILGQGPELLVQFQDESVVDDSQLPKDRFSAERLKGVDSTLKIQPAELGDSAMYLCASSKEVAGGLNEQFFGPGTRLTVL.